The sequence of this T cell receptor (beta chain) was determined in a study of cytomegalovirus exposure and HLA in healthy donors. Study background: A later analysis reported the same platform for the roughly 110 validation repertoires and the approximately 640 first-cohort repertoires.

In regard to this clone: Its cognate antigen is unknown.

Study observations and caveats: According to a later analysis, TCR clusters from the first cohort tended to co-occur in the 120 or so validation repertoires. There were a few CMV-associated chains whose specificity for CMV antigens was confirmed in vitro.

Germline values: CDR1 SQVTM, CDR2 ANQGSEA. V was pared by 7 bases and J by 5 bases, with 14 bases between. This CDR3 is 12 amino acids long. Produced via immunoSEQ multiplex PCR; TCRdb's table is partial and in-frame only. The sample consists of 200,000 to 250,000 clones, approximately 80% of them appearing once. The chain has TRBV29-1 and TRBJ2-5; maybe TRBD2 (6 bases). The receptor comes from a woman aged 30 to 39 in good health and CMV-seropositive. Sample: PBMCs. CDR3 sequence reads: CSAPERGETQYF. CDR3 nucleotides: TGCAGCGCACCAGAACGGGGGGAGACCCAGTACTTC. Filled out from reference TRBV29-1 and TRBJ2-5, the complete variable domain reads SAVISQKPSRDICQRGTSLTIQCQVDSQVTMMFWYRQQPGQSLTLIATANQGSEATYESGFVIDKFPISRPNLTFSTLTVSNMSPEDSSIYLCSAPERGETQYFGPGTRLLVL.